A selection of T cell receptor beta chains follows, all from one sample in a study of blood T cell repertoires in COVID-19. Libraries were prepared by immunoSEQ multiplex PCR; TCRdb keeps only in-frame clonotypes and omits some of them. This table has 300,000 to 450,000 clones, around 90% appearing once. Sequenced sample: peripheral blood. These receptors originate from a woman aged 25 to 39 with COVID-19, enrolled during active disease. Both conserved end residues are part of each CDR3.

TRBJ2-5 TRBV6-5 CASSLGQGWETQYF
TRBJ2-7 TRBV27 CASSLGGANYEQYF
TRBJ1-4 TRBV28 CASSLRTGNEKLFF
TRBJ2-2 TRBV20-1 CSASGLQGTGELFF
TRBJ2-1 TRBV11-2 CASGTRGGGSYNEQFF
TRBJ1-1 TRBV19 CASSTRVHGGESTEAFF
TRBJ2-2 TRBV5-1 CASKPTSSPSNGELFF
TRBJ2-1 TRBV11-2 CASSSPLGGASGGAYEQFF
TRBJ1-1 TRBV7-9 CASGDSEAFF
TRBJ1-2 TRBV19 CASSFLQGFGYTF
TRBJ2-1 TRBV29-1 CSVESPGQGGIGEQFF
TRBJ1-5 TRBV6-6 CASSYGQGRNQPQHF
TRBJ1-4 TRBV18 CASSRGQENEKLFF
TRBJ1-1 TRBV19 CASSALGGGMNTEAFF
TRBJ2-1 TRBV19 CASRDYRNNEQFF
TRBJ2-3 TRBV19 CASSIAGKRTDTQYF
TRBJ2-5 TRBV6-5 CASSYYQGGETQYF